One T cell receptor beta chain is described in this entry. Its antigen is not known. TCRdb's table, derived via immunoSEQ multiplex PCR, lists solely in-frame clones and lacks some. The data show 100,000 to 150,000 clones, around nine tenths seen once. The data were obtained in a study of T cell responses to AZD1222 COVID-19 vaccine. Study conclusions and caveats: At baseline, seropositivity was found in only six or seven AZD1222 recipients. Spike as a whole was targeted by vaccine-associated CD4 TCRs, dominant at 160-218 and 743-854. Sampled repertoires all dated from after the peak T cell response. Following two doses of AZD1222, Spike-specific TCR breadth and depth rose.

Trimming stripped 0 bases from V and 3 bases from J, with 11 bases between. This CDR3 is 15 amino acids long. CDR1 MGHRA and CDR2 YSYEKL come from the germline V gene. This clonotype originated in an adult in good health. The source was peripheral blood, collected on day 0 of AZD1222 vaccination. The chain joins TRBV4-1 to TRBJ1-1; D not certain. In DNA, the CDR3 is TGCGCCAGCAGCCAAGATCCCGGCAGAGACACTGAAGCTTTCTTT. This codes for CASSQDPGRDTEAFF.